Listed below are T cell receptor beta chains from one sample, sequenced in a study of T cell responses to AZD1222 COVID-19 vaccine. Clones were read by immunoSEQ multiplex PCR, and TCRdb kept only the in-frame ones, dropping some. The sample lists about 140,000 clones; roughly 92% were seen once. Here the sequenced sample was peripheral blood, taken 28 days after the second AZD1222 dose. The receptors derive from an adult who received the AZD1222 COVID-19 vaccine. Each CDR3 is given with its conserved first and last residue. D genes are given only for firm matches. Clone size is not always given. Where it is, it says once, few, many or a class for expanded clones.

D gene	clone size	V gene	J gene	CDR3 DNA	CDR3 protein
-	-	TRBV28	TRBJ1-1	TGTGCCAGCAGCCACGGACAGAAGAACACTGAAGCTTTCTTT	CASSHGQKNTEAFF
-	-	TRBV10-3	TRBJ1-2	TGTGCCATCAGTGAAAGGAGGGCCCAATGGGATGGCTACACCTTC	CAISERRAQWDGYTF
TRBD1	-	TRBV6-5	TRBJ2-2	TGTGCCAGCAGTTGGACAGGTCGAACCGGGGAGCTGTTTTTT	CASSWTGRTGELFF
TRBD1	-	TRBV5-1	TRBJ2-3	TGCGCCAGCAGCCCCGGGACAGGGTTCACAGATACGCAGTATTTT	CASSPGTGFTDTQYF
-	-	TRBV19	TRBJ2-3	TGTGCCAGTAGTCCGCGGGGAGTAGGGGGCGATACGCAGTATTTT	CASSPRGVGGDTQYF
TRBD2	-	TRBV28	TRBJ2-1	TGTGCCTGGGCCCGGGAGGGGTACAATGAGCAGTTCTTC	CAWAREGYNEQFF
-	-	TRBV7-3	TRBJ2-2	TGTGCCAGCAGCCTACTACACACCGGGGAGCTGTTTTTT	CASSLLHTGELFF
TRBD1	-	TRBV18	TRBJ2-3	TGTGCCAGCTCACCTAGGGGACAGGGGGCAGTTGGCACAGATACGCAGTATTTT	CASSPRGQGAVGTDTQYF
-	-	TRBV2	TRBJ2-4	TGTGCCAGCAGTGAAGCGCTTGGCCTAGCCAAAAACATTCAGTACTTC	CASSEALGLAKNIQYF
-	-	TRBV7-9	TRBJ2-5	TGTGCCAGCAGCCCTCACGGGGCAGCCTTCCAAGAGACCCAGTACTTC	CASSPHGAAFQETQYF
-	-	TRBV11-1	TRBJ2-2	TGTGCCAGCAGCCCCGTCCTTACCGGGGAGCTGTTTTTT	CASSPVLTGELFF
-	-	TRBV7-9	TRBJ1-2	TGTGCCAGCAGCCTGGACGGGGTCTATGGCTACACCTTC	CASSLDGVYGYTF
TRBD1	-	TRBV19	TRBJ1-1	TGTGCCAGTAGTCCCAACCCCGGGACAGGGACGAGAGCTTTCTTT	CASSPNPGTGTRAFF
TRBD2	-	TRBV5-1	TRBJ2-7	TGCGCCAGCAGACTAGCGGCCTACGAGCAGTACTTC	CASRLAAYEQYF
-	-	TRBV7-9	TRBJ2-5	TGTGCCAGCAGCTTATATGGGGGGCGAGAGACCCAGTACTTC	CASSLYGGRETQYF
-	few	TRBV5-1	TRBJ1-2	TGCGCCAGCAGCTTGGGGGCCTCCGGGGACTATGGCTACACCTTC	CASSLGASGDYGYTF
TRBD2	-	TRBV3-1/TRBV3-2	TRBJ2-7	TGTGCCAGCAGCCAGCCGGGACTAGCGAGCTACGAGCAGTACTTC	CASSQPGLASYEQYF
-	-	TRBV6-5	TRBJ1-2	TGTGCCAGCAGTTACTCCGGGCCCCGGACCGGCTACACCTTC	CASSYSGPRTGYTF
-	-	TRBV7-2	TRBJ2-5	TGTGCCAGCAGCTTCGATTCCAAGAGGGTAGAGACCCAGTACTTC	CASSFDSKRVETQYF
-	few	TRBV3-1/TRBV3-2	TRBJ2-7	TGTGCCAGCAGCCAAGTCCAGGGGGGCGAGCAGTACTTC	CASSQVQGGEQYF
-	few	TRBV5-1	TRBJ1-1	TGCGCCAGCAGCTTGGGGTCCTCGAACACTGAAGCTTTCTTT	CASSLGSSNTEAFF
-	-	TRBV28	TRBJ2-3	TGTGCCAGCAGTGCTTATTCTAGCACAGATACGCAGTATTTT	CASSAYSSTDTQYF
-	-	TRBV24-1	TRBJ1-2	TGTGCCACCAGTGACCCCGGACAGACTGCTAACTATGGCTACACCTTC	CATSDPGQTANYGYTF
-	-	TRBV6-2/TRBV6-3	TRBJ2-7	TGTGCCAGCAGTGCACACTACGAGCAGTACTTC	CASSAHYEQYF
TRBD1	-	TRBV10-3	TRBJ1-1	TGTGCCATCAGTACGGCGGGGACAGGGGGCAACCTTGAAGCTTTCTTT	CAISTAGTGGNLEAFF
TRBD1	-	TRBV28	TRBJ2-7	TGTGCCAGCAAAAGACAGGGGGTCTCCTACGAGCAGTACTTC	CASKRQGVSYEQYF
TRBD2	-	TRBV4-3	TRBJ2-1	TGCGCCAGCAGCCAAGATCGGCTAGCGGGAGTTCTCAATGAGCAGTTCTTC	CASSQDRLAGVLNEQFF
-	-	TRBV21-1	TRBJ1-6	TGTGCCAGCAGCAAAGCTAACCCCGGGGACCCTCGGGAGAATAATTCACCCCTCCACTTT	CASSKANPGDPRENNSPLHF
TRBD2	-	TRBV11-2	TRBJ2-7	TGTGCCAGCAGCTTAGGATTAGCGGGAGAATACGAGCAGTACTTC	CASSLGLAGEYEQYF
-	-	TRBV28	TRBJ1-6	TGTGCCAGTCAGAGCGGAGATTCACCCCTCCACTTT	CASQSGDSPLHF
TRBD2	once	TRBV5-1	TRBJ2-1	TGCGCCAGCAGCTTAAGCGGGAGAAACAACAATGAGCAGTTCTTC	CASSLSGRNNNEQFF
-	-	TRBV6-5	TRBJ1-1	TGTGCCAGCAGTTACGAGGGCCAGAACACTGAAGCTTTCTTT	CASSYEGQNTEAFF
-	-	TRBV28	TRBJ2-3	TGTGCCAGCAGTTTCAGGGGTACTAGCACAGATACGCAGTATTTT	CASSFRGTSTDTQYF
-	-	TRBV7-9	TRBJ2-3	TGTGCCAGCAGAAAAGGAGGGAATGGCAGGGTTACAGATACGCAGTATTTT	CASRKGGNGRVTDTQYF
-	-	TRBV28	TRBJ2-5	TGTGCCAGCAGTTCCTCCTTGGACAGAACGCGGACCCAGTACTTC	CASSSSLDRTRTQYF
-	-	TRBV24-1	TRBJ2-5	TGTGCCACCAGTGATACCCTTAGCCGACAGGATCAAGAGACCCAGTACTTC	CATSDTLSRQDQETQYF
-	-	TRBV18	TRBJ1-1	TGTGCCAGCTCAGGCGGAACGAACACTGAAGCTTTCTTT	CASSGGTNTEAFF
TRBD1	-	TRBV7-2	TRBJ1-5	TGTGCCAGCAGCTTCGGACAGGACGCTCAGCCCCAGCATTTT	CASSFGQDAQPQHF
TRBD2	-	TRBV6-5	TRBJ2-3	TGTGCCAGCAGTCGAGGACTAGCGGGAGATACGCAGTATTTT	CASSRGLAGDTQYF
TRBD1	-	TRBV9	TRBJ2-5	TGTGCCAGCAGCGCCGAAGACAGGGCCGGTGGAGAGACCCAGTACTTC	CASSAEDRAGGETQYF
-	-	TRBV6-5	TRBJ1-1	TGTGCTACCAGTCGGGGGATCTCTGAAGCTTTCTTT	CATSRGISEAFF
TRBD1	-	TRBV27	TRBJ2-7	TGTGCCAGCAGCCGTGACAGGGCAAGAGACGAGCAGTACTTC	CASSRDRARDEQYF
TRBD2	-	TRBV19	TRBJ2-7	TGTGCCAGTAGCCGTGGTGTTAGCGGGAACAGCGAGCAGTACTTC	CASSRGVSGNSEQYF
-	-	TRBV27	TRBJ1-2	TGTGCCAGCAGGGACAGCTATGGCTACACCTTC	CASRDSYGYTF
TRBD1	-	TRBV14	TRBJ1-2	TGTGCCAGCAGCGACAGGGGCAGGACTGGCTACACCTTC	CASSDRGRTGYTF
TRBD1	-	TRBV19	TRBJ1-1	TGTGCCAGTAGGACACTGTTGACAGGGATGAACACTGAAGCTTTCTTT	CASRTLLTGMNTEAFF
-	-	TRBV5-4	TRBJ2-7	TGTGCCAGCAGCTGGAGCCAGGCGGGTTCACAGCAGTACTTC	CASSWSQAGSQQYF
TRBD2	-	TRBV7-2	TRBJ2-7	TGTGCCAGCAGCTTCGGGGTTCTAGCGGACGAGCAGTACTTC	CASSFGVLADEQYF